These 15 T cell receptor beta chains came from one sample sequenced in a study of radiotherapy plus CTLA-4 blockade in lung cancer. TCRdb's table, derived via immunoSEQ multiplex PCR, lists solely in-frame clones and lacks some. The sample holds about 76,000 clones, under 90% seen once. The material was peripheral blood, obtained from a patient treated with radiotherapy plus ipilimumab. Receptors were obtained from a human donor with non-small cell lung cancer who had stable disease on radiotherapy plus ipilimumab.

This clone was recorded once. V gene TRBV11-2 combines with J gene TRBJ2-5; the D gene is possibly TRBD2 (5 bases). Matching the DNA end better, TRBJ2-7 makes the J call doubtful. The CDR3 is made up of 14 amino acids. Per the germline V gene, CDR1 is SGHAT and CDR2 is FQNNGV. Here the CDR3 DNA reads TGTGCCAGCAGCTTAGATCCCCGCGGGTACGAGCAGTACTTC. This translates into CASSLDPRGYEQYF.

The DNA for the CDR3 is TGTGCCAGCAGGGGGACGGATTATGGCTACACCTTC. Translation: CASRGTDYGYTF. J is TRBJ1-2 and V is TRBV6-5; tentative D call: TRBD1 (5 bases). Germline V gives CDR1 MNHEY, CDR2 SVGAGI. The CDR3 is 12 amino acids. The V end was cut by 6 bases, the J end by 5 bases, with 10 bases between.

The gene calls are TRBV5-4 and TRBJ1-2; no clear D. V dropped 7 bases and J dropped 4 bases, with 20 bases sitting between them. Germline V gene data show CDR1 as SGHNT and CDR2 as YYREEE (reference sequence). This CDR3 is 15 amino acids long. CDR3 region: CASGLPGWGFYGYTF. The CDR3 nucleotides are TGTGCCAGCGGTTTACCGGGATGGGGTTTCTATGGCTACACCTTC.

CDR3 DNA: TGTGCCAGCAGTTACTCTAGTGCCGACTCCTACACCTTC. Its protein is CASSYSSADSYTF. The chain couples TRBV6-6 to TRBJ1-2; D unclear. The germline gives CDR1 MNHNY, CDR2 SVGAGI (reference sequence). The CDR3 sequence is 13 residues long. V was shortened by 0 bases and J by 10 bases, with 12 bases between the two germline ends.

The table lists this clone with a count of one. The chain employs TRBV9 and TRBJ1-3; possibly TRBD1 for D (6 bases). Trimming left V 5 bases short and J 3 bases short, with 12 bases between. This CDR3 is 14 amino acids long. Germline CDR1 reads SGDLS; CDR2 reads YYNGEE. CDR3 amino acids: CASSLGGIGNTIYF. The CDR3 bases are TGTGCCAGCAGTTTAGGGGGTATTGGAAACACCATATATTTT.

The CDR3 reads CASSPPGTSSYEQYF. CDR3 coding DNA: TGTGCCAGCAGCCCCCCTGGGACCAGCTCCTACGAGCAGTACTTC. The V and J genes are TRBV7-6 and TRBJ2-7, with D perhaps matching TRBD1 or TRBD2 (5 bases each). Trimming took off 5 bases at V and 0 bases at J, with 14 bases between the two ends. This CDR3 has 15 amino acids. Germline values: CDR1 SGHVS, CDR2 FNYEAQ.

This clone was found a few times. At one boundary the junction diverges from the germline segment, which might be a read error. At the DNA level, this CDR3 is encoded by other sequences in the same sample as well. CDR3 DNA: TGTACCAGCAGCGGTGGGGGGTATAGCACCGGGGAGCTGTTTTTT. Residues: CTSSGGGYSTGELFF. The chain combines TRBV9 with TRBJ2-2; D possibly corresponds to TRBD2 (6 bases). The CDR3 is 15 residues long. Germline CDR1 reads SGDLS; CDR2 reads YYNGEE.

Here the CDR3 reads CASSYSSNQPQHF. The CDR3 bases are TGTGCCAGCAGTTACAGTAGCAATCAGCCCCAGCATTTT. The chain uses TRBV27 and TRBJ1-5; D uncertain. V dropped 4 bases and J dropped 0 bases, with 4 bases sitting between them. Germline assignment: CDR1 MNHEY and CDR2 SMNVEV (reference sequence). This CDR3 has 13 residues.

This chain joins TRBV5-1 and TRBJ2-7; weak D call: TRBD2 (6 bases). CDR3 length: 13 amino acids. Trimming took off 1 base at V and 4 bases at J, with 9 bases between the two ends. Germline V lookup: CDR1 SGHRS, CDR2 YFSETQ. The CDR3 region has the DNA TGCGCCAGCAGCTTGAACCGGGAGTACGAGCAGTACTTC. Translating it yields CASSLNREYEQYF.

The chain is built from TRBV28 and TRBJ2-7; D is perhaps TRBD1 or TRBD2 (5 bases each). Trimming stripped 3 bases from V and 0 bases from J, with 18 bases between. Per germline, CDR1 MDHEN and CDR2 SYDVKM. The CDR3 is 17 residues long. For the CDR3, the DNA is TGTGCCAGCAGTTTCTCCCCCCGGGGCAGGACCTCCTACGAGCAGTACTTC. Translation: CASSFSPRGRTSYEQYF.

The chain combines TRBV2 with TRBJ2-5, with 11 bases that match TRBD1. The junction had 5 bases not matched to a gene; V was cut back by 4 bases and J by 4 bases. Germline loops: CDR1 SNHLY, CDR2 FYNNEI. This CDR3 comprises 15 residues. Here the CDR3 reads CASSGTGGVGETQYF. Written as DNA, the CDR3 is TGTGCCAGCAGTGGGACAGGGGGCGTGGGAGAGACCCAGTACTTC.

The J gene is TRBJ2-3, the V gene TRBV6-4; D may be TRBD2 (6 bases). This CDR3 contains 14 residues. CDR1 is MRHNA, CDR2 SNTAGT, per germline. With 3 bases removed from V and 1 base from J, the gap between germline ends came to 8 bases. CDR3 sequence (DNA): TGTGCCAGCAGTGATGGCGGGGGCACAGATACGCAGTATTTT. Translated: CASSDGGGTDTQYF.

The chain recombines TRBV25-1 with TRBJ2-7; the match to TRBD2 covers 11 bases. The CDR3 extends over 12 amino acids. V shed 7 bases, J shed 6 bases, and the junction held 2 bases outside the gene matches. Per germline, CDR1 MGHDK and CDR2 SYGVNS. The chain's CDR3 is CASNLAGGEQYF. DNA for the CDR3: TGTGCCAGCAATCTAGCGGGAGGCGAGCAGTACTTC.

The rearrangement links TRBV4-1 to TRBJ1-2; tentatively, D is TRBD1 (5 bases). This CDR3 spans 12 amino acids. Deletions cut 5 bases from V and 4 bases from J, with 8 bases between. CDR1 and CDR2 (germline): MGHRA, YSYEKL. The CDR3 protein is CASSGQPYGYTF. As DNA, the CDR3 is TGCGCCAGCAGCGGACAACCCTATGGCTACACCTTC.

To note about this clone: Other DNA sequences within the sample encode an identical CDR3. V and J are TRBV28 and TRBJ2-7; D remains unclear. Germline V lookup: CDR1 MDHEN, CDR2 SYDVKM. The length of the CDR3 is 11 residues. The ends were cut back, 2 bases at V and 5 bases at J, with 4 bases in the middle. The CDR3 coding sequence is TGTGCCAGCAGTTTAGGGGACGAGCAGTACTTC. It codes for CASSLGDEQYF.